Shown below are 29 T cell receptor beta chains from a single sample sequenced in a study of cytomegalovirus exposure and HLA in healthy donors. Both 60 Vbeta primers and 13 Jbeta primers went into the PCR. Some clones are missing from TCRdb's copy, which holds only in-frame ones; the method was immunoSEQ multiplex PCR. This table holds under 170,000 clones, approximately 85% found once. Sequencing was done on a sample of PBMCs. Receptors originate from a man in his forties or fifties in good health and CMV-seropositive.

The chain has TRBV5-1 and TRBJ1-5; D may be TRBD1 (5 bases). The V end lost 1 base, the J end lost 0 bases, and 8 bases lay between the germline ends. The CDR3 sequence is 15 residues long. Germline values: CDR1 SGHRS, CDR2 YFSETQ. DNA for the CDR3: TGCGCCAGCAGCTTGACAGGACCTAGCAATCAGCCCCAGCATTTT. It encodes CASSLTGPSNQPQHF.

This chain joins TRBV7-8 and TRBJ2-5; TRBD1 might be the D (5 bases). Trimming cost V 0 bases and J 5 bases, with 10 bases left between them. Germline V gene sequence: CDR1 SGHVS, CDR2 FQNEAQ. This CDR3 is built from 14 residues. CDR3 loop: CASSLAAGYETQYF. CDR3 sequence (DNA): TGTGCCAGCAGCTTAGCTGCAGGGTACGAGACCCAGTACTTC.

This chain links TRBV30 with TRBJ2-1; no clear D. Germline CDR1 reads GTSNPN; CDR2 reads SVGIG (reference sequence). V was cut by 0 bases and J by 0 bases, with 6 bases left in between. The CDR3 totals 14 residues. The CDR3 loop is CAWSVRSSYNEQFF. Written as DNA, the CDR3 is TGTGCCTGGAGTGTCCGGAGCTCCTACAATGAGCAGTTCTTC.

The chain joins TRBV2 to TRBJ1-1, with no clear D. CDR1 is SNHLY and CDR2 is FYNNEI in the germline V gene. CDR3 length: 14 residues. Trimming removed 4 bases at V and 0 bases at J, with 9 bases between. As DNA, the CDR3 is TGTGCCAGCAGTGTGGCTCAGTTGAACACTGAAGCTTTCTTT. Translation: CASSVAQLNTEAFF.

In this sample, this clone turned up once. The V call is TRBV27, the J call TRBJ2-5; 10 positions agree with TRBD2. After removal of 5 bases from V and 2 bases from J, the junction contained 5 bases not matched to a gene. Germline assignment: CDR1 MNHEY and CDR2 SMNVEV (reference sequence). The CDR3 loop spans 15 amino acids. The CDR3 here is CASSPAGGPQETQYF. CDR3 in DNA: TGTGCCAGCAGTCCAGCGGGAGGGCCACAAGAGACCCAGTACTTC.

The chain couples TRBV11-3 to TRBJ2-1; 8 bases are shared with TRBD2. The CDR3 totals 15 residues. Per the germline V gene, CDR1 is SGHNT and CDR2 is YENEEA. Trimming at V came to 4 bases and at J to 4 bases, leaving 6 bases not matched to a gene. The CDR3 loop is CASSSGSSGYNEQFF. The CDR3 DNA is TGTGCCAGCAGCTCAGGGTCTAGCGGGTACAATGAGCAGTTCTTC.

CDR3 coding DNA: TGCGCCAGCAGCTCGAAGGTAGCGGGAAGCACAGATACGCAGTATTTT. It is translated as CASSSKVAGSTDTQYF. The chain uses TRBV5-1 and TRBJ2-3; 8 positions agree with TRBD2. This CDR3 is 16 amino acids long. With V trimmed by 3 bases and J by 0 bases, 6 bases remained unmatched. Germline CDR1 is SGHRS and CDR2 is YFSETQ.

V is TRBV18 and J is TRBJ1-1, with D tentatively TRBD1 (6 bases). In germline, CDR1 is KGHSH, CDR2 LQKENI. This CDR3 region has 16 residues. The germline V and J ends were trimmed by 3 bases and 8 bases, with 22 bases remaining between them. The CDR3 coding sequence is TGTGCCAGCTCACCTCCCGGGACACCGCTACTCAAAGAAGCTTTCTTT. Protein sequence: CASSPPGTPLLKEAFF.

This rearrangement joins TRBV7-9 to TRBJ2-3; maybe TRBD2 (6 bases). This CDR3 region has 16 residues. Looked up from germline, CDR1 is SEHNR and CDR2 is FQNEAQ (reference sequence). Trimming cost V 5 bases and J 4 bases, with 19 bases left between them. CDR3 in DNA: TGTGCCAGCAGCCCGTTAGCGGCGACCCGCCCAGATACGCAGTATTTT. Translated, it gives CASSPLAATRPDTQYF.

This clone was seen more than once but under ten times. The gene calls are TRBV27 and TRBJ2-1; D is possibly TRBD2 (6 bases). This CDR3 region has 15 residues. Germline assignment: CDR1 MNHEY and CDR2 SMNVEV (reference sequence). The ends were cut back, 10 bases at V and 4 bases at J, with 20 bases in the middle. CDR3: CATKGQGLKYNEQFF. The DNA of the CDR3 is TGTGCCACCAAAGGTCAGGGACTTAAATACAATGAGCAGTTCTTC.

This clone appeared a single time. The V and J genes are TRBV7-2 and TRBJ1-5; D not certain. The CDR3 length is 15 residues. V dropped 1 base and J dropped 0 bases, with 7 bases sitting between them. Germline assignment: CDR1 SGHTA and CDR2 FQGNSA. The CDR3 spells CASSLVSSSNQPQHF. CDR3 bases: TGTGCCAGCAGCTTAGTTAGTAGTAGCAATCAGCCCCAGCATTTT. Together with reference TRBV7-2 and TRBJ1-5, the CDR3 gives the full variable domain: GAGVSQSPSNKVTEKGKDVELRCDPISGHTALYWYRQSLGQGLEFLIYFQGNSAPDKSGLPSDRFSAERTGGSVSTLTIQRTQQEDSAVYLCASSLVSSSNQPQHFGDGTRLSIL.

The chain is built from TRBV29-1 and TRBJ2-1; 9 nucleotides match TRBD1. V lost 4 bases and J lost 2; bases outside the gene matches: 6. This CDR3 has 15 residues. Germline CDR1 SQVTM, CDR2 ANQGSEA. The CDR3 DNA follows: TGCAGCGTTGGGGTCCGGGACAGGGCCTACAATGAGCAGTTCTTC. Its translation is CSVGVRDRAYNEQFF.

Points on this clone: Relative to the germline gene, one junction end is altered; a read error may explain this. J is TRBJ1-1 and V is TRBV7-9; 9 bases fit TRBD1. The CDR3 extends over 17 amino acids. CDR1 and CDR2 (germline): SEHNR, FQNEAQ (reference sequence). CDR3 sequence reads: CSSSPRTGEGLWTEAFF. DNA for the CDR3: TGTTCCAGCAGCCCTCGGACAGGGGAGGGATTGTGGACTGAAGCTTTCTTT.

The J gene is TRBJ2-2, the V gene TRBV29-1; the match to TRBD2 covers 7 bases. After removal of 4 bases from V and 3 bases from J, the junction contained 8 bases not matched to a gene. CDR1 and CDR2 (germline): SQVTM, ANQGSEA. The length of the CDR3 is 15 residues. CDR3 sequence (DNA): TGCAGCGTTGCCCTAGGGAGGGCGGACACCGGGGAGCTGTTTTTT. Its translation is CSVALGRADTGELFF.

The chain employs TRBV12-5 and TRBJ2-2, with TRBD1 identical over 8 bases. Trimming cost V 9 bases and J 3 bases; bases outside gene matches: 9. The V gene's germline CDR1 is LGHNT and CDR2 FRNRAP. This CDR3 is 15 amino acids long. The chain's CDR3 is CASRRGTGDTGELFF. The CDR3 DNA is TGTGCTAGCCGTAGGGGGACAGGAGACACCGGGGAGCTGTTTTTT.

This sequence joins TRBV4-1 and TRBJ2-7; TRBD2 matches at 11 bases. There are 17 residues in the CDR3. Losses at the gene ends were 0 bases for V and 5 bases for J; bases not matched to a gene: 9. Germline assignment: CDR1 MGHRA and CDR2 YSYEKL. CDR3 coding DNA: TGCGCCAGCAGCCAAGATTCTAGCGGGAGGAGAGTCCACGAGCAGTACTTC. Translation: CASSQDSSGRRVHEQYF.

The V gene is TRBV7-9, the J gene TRBJ2-3; 7 nucleotides line up with TRBD2. Germline assignment: CDR1 SEHNR and CDR2 FQNEAQ (reference sequence). J was trimmed by 4 bases and V by 5 bases; bases with no gene match: 6. The CDR3 totals 14 residues. DNA for the CDR3: TGTGCCAGCAGCCTCCCTAGCGGCCCAGATACGCAGTATTTT. It codes for CASSLPSGPDTQYF.

The V gene is TRBV28, the J gene TRBJ1-2, with TRBD1 matching over 8 bases. V lost 1 base to trimming and J lost 0 bases; unmatched junction nucleotides: 4. Germline V gene sequence: CDR1 MDHEN, CDR2 SYDVKM. CDR3 length: 16 amino acids. The CDR3 sequence: CASSLSGTGTNYGYTF. CDR3 nucleotides: TGTGCCAGCAGTTTATCGGGGACAGGTACTAACTATGGCTACACCTTC.

This clone occurred a few times. The chain combines TRBV2 with TRBJ2-1, with 9 positions matching TRBD2. This CDR3 region has 17 residues. Germline CDR1 is SNHLY and CDR2 is FYNNEI. V lost 2 bases and J lost 4; bases outside the gene matches: 9. The DNA of the CDR3 is TGTGCCAGCAGTGAAATCCGGGGCGGGAGGGTATACAATGAGCAGTTCTTC. This encodes CASSEIRGGRVYNEQFF.

There are a few counts of this clone. The CDR3 here is CASSRDRDGSHEQYF. CDR3 nucleotide sequence: TGTGCCAGCTCCCGGGACAGGGACGGTAGCCACGAGCAGTACTTC. This chain connects TRBV18 to TRBJ2-7, with 9 bases matching TRBD1. The CDR3 sequence is 15 residues long. CDR1 KGHSH and CDR2 LQKENI come from the germline V gene. Trimming cost V 6 bases and J 5 bases; bases outside gene matches: 11.

The chain links TRBV11-2 to TRBJ2-2; D is possibly TRBD1 (7 bases). CDR1 and CDR2 (germline): SGHAT, FQNNGV. The CDR3 contains 17 residues. Trimming took 3 bases from V and 6 from J, leaving 20 bases between them. As DNA, the CDR3 is TGTGCCAGCAGCTTTGGGGGGTGGGACAGTTCGGCCGGGGAGCTGTTTTTT. Protein: CASSFGGWDSSAGELFF.

This chain connects TRBV7-9 to TRBJ1-4; no reliable D call. The V and J ends lost 2 bases and 0 bases respectively, with 13 bases between them. This CDR3 comprises 17 residues. Germline CDR1 reads SEHNR; CDR2 reads FQNEAQ (reference sequence). The CDR3 here is CASSLRGGPSTNEKLFF. CDR3 DNA: TGTGCCAGCAGCTTAAGAGGAGGGCCTTCAACTAATGAAAAACTGTTTTTT. Filled out from reference TRBV7-9 and TRBJ1-4, the complete variable domain reads DTGVSQNPRHKITKRGQNVTFRCDPISEHNRLYWYRQTLGQGPEFLTYFQNEAQLEKSRLLSDRFSAERPKGSFSTLEIQRTEQGDSAMYLCASSLRGGPSTNEKLFFGSGTQLSVL.

CDR3 loop: CAISEGAGASSGANVLTF. CDR3 in DNA: TGTGCCATCAGTGAGGGGGCGGGAGCCTCTTCTGGGGCCAACGTCCTGACTTTC. The V and J genes are TRBV10-3 and TRBJ2-6, with TRBD2 identical over 7 bases. V was pared by 2 bases and J by 1 base, with 8 bases of the junction left unmatched. The V gene's germline CDR1 is ENHRY and CDR2 SYGVKD. The CDR3 runs 18 residues.

This clone has a handful of counts. This rearrangement joins TRBV29-1 to TRBJ2-7; D gene ambiguous. V shed 6 bases and J shed 6 bases, with 9 bases lying between them. The CDR3 loop spans 10 amino acids. Germline V gene lookup returns CDR1 SQVTM and CDR2 ANQGSEA. CDR3 bases: TGCAGCGTGAGGAATCCCGAGCAGTACTTC. The encoded protein is CSVRNPEQYF.

This sequence joins TRBV28 and TRBJ1-1; 8 bases map to TRBD1. Germline CDR1 MDHEN, CDR2 SYDVKM. Trimming removed 8 bases from V and 4 bases from J; junction bases left unmatched: 3. CDR3 length: 12 amino acids. In nucleotides, the CDR3 is TGTGCCAGCGGAACAGGGGGCACTGAAGCTTTCTTT. It specifies CASGTGGTEAFF.

The rearrangement links TRBV10-1 to TRBJ1-1; D possibly corresponds to TRBD1 (6 bases). Per the germline V gene, CDR1 is WNHNN and CDR2 is SYGVQD (reference sequence). There are 13 residues in the CDR3. V was pared by 2 bases and J by 8 bases, with 12 bases between. The CDR3 DNA sequence: TGCGCCAGCAGTGAGAACAGGGCTTTGGAAGCTTTCTTT. It is translated as CASSENRALEAFF.

This clone is a singleton in its sample. This chain links TRBV14 with TRBJ1-5, with TRBD1 matching over 8 bases. Germline-derived CDR1 and CDR2 are SGHDN and FVKESK. The CDR3 has 16 amino acids. The trim removed 4 bases at V and 6 bases at J, leaving 11 bases unmatched. The CDR3 loop reads CASSLRDRGVGQPQHF. The DNA of the CDR3 is TGTGCCAGCAGCCTCCGAGACAGGGGCGTAGGTCAGCCCCAGCATTTT. The whole variable domain, remainder taken from reference TRBV14 and TRBJ1-5, is EAGVTQFPSHSVIEKGQTVTLRCDPISGHDNLYWYRRVMGKEIKFLLHFVKESKQDESGMPNNRFLAERTGGTYSTLKVQPAELEDSGVYFCASSLRDRGVGQPQHFGDGTRLSIL.

V usage is TRBV18 and J usage is TRBJ1-6; 10 positions match TRBD1. The ends lost 3 bases at V and 10 bases at J; junction bases unmatched: 6. The CDR3 spans 15 residues. Germline V gene data show CDR1 as KGHSH and CDR2 as LQKENI. In DNA, the CDR3 is TGTGCCAGCTCACCCGAGACAGGGGGCAGGTCACCCCTCCACTTT. Its protein product is CASSPETGGRSPLHF.

This sequence joins TRBV5-1 and TRBJ1-1; maybe TRBD1 (5 bases). V was shortened by 2 bases and J by 3 bases, with 14 bases between the two germline ends. The germline gives CDR1 SGHRS, CDR2 YFSETQ. The CDR3 has 15 amino acids. CDR3 in amino acids: CASSFQGVEDTEAFF. CDR3 in DNA: TGCGCCAGCAGCTTCCAAGGGGTAGAAGACACTGAAGCTTTCTTT. The full variable domain, with the rest looked up from reference TRBV5-1 and TRBJ1-1, is KAGVTQTPRYLIKTRGQQVTLSCSPISGHRSVSWYQQTPGQGLQFLFEYFSETQRNKGNFPGRFSGRQFSNSRSEMNVSTLELGDSALYLCASSFQGVEDTEAFFGQGTRLTVV.